One and the same sample provided the 6 T cell receptor beta chains below, sequenced in a study of blood T cell repertoires in COVID-19. Measured with immunoSEQ multiplex PCR; TCRdb has only the in-frame clones, and not every one. The sample lists some 170,000 clones, roughly 88% occurring once. Sequencing was performed on PBMCs or T cells enriched from blood (not recorded which). These receptors were taken from a man aged 50 or older who had recovered from COVID-19.

The V gene is TRBV7-9, the J gene TRBJ1-1; a weak D match, TRBD1 (5 bases). Trimming stripped 1 base from V and 5 bases from J, with 11 bases between. Per the germline V gene, CDR1 is SEHNR and CDR2 is FQNEAQ (reference sequence). The CDR3 runs 14 residues. CDR3 bases: TGTGCCAGCAGCTTAGATTGGGAGGGGACTGAAGCTTTCTTT. This translates into CASSLDWEGTEAFF.

The genes are TRBV27 and TRBJ2-3, with 9 bases lining up with TRBD2. The CDR3 runs to 14 residues. Trimming at V came to 6 bases and at J to 4 bases, leaving 5 bases not matched to a gene. CDR1 is MNHEY, CDR2 SMNVEV, per germline (reference sequence). The CDR3 nucleotides are TGTGCCAGCAGCCCCAGCGGGGGGTCAGATACGCAGTATTTT. This translates into CASSPSGGSDTQYF.

This clone was seen a single time. The rearrangement links TRBV19 to TRBJ2-2, with a weak D call TRBD1 (6 bases). The V gene's germline CDR1 is LNHDA and CDR2 SQIVND (reference sequence). Trimming stripped 9 bases from V and 1 base from J, with 15 bases between. The CDR3 runs to 15 residues. CDR3 bases: TGTGCCAGCGGGATCGGGACACTGAACACCGGGGAGCTGTTTTTT. Its translation: CASGIGTLNTGELFF. Drawing the rest from reference TRBV19 and TRBJ2-2, the complete variable domain is DGGITQSPKYLFRKEGQNVTLSCEQNLNHDAMYWYRQDPGQGLRLIYYSQIVNDFQKGDIAEGYSVSREKKESFPLTVTSAQKNPTAFYLCASGIGTLNTGELFFGEGSRLTVL.

The chain uses TRBV3-1 (or the pseudogene TRBV3-2) and TRBJ1-4; D unclear. The V end was cut by 1 base, the J end by 3 bases, with 6 bases between. The germline CDR1 and CDR2 sequences are LGHDT and YNNKEL (reference sequence). This CDR3 spans 14 amino acids. CDR3 nucleotides: TGTGCCAGCAGCCAAGGACTACCTAATGAAAAACTGTTTTTT. Amino acid sequence: CASSQGLPNEKLFF.

V is TRBV6-4 and J is TRBJ2-1; 11 bases fit TRBD2. The ends lost 6 bases at V and 8 bases at J; junction bases unmatched: 9. CDR3 length: 15 amino acids. Germline values: CDR1 MRHNA, CDR2 SNTAGT. CDR3 sequence reads: CASRESSGRGDEQFF. CDR3 nucleotide sequence: TGTGCCAGCAGAGAAAGTAGCGGGAGGGGGGATGAGCAGTTCTTC.

The chain couples TRBV27 to TRBJ2-3; D not resolved. The CDR3 is 12 residues long. V was clipped by 3 bases and J by 2 bases, with 3 bases between them. The germline V gene has CDR1 MNHEY and CDR2 SMNVEV (reference sequence). CDR3 in DNA: TGTGCCAGCAGTTTTCACACAGATACGCAGTATTTT. Its translation: CASSFHTDTQYF.